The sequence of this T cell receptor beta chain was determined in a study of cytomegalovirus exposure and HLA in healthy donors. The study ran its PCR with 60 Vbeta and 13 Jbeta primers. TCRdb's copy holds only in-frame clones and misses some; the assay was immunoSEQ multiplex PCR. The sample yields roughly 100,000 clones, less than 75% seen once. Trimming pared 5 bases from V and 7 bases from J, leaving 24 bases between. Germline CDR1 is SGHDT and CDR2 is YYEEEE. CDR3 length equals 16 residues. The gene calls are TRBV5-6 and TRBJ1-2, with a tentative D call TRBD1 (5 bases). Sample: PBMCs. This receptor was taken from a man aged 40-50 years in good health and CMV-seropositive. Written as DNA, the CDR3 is TGTGCCAGCAGGTGCGGGGGGGGACGCCTTTCGGGTGGCTACACCTTC. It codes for CASRCGGGRLSGGYTF.